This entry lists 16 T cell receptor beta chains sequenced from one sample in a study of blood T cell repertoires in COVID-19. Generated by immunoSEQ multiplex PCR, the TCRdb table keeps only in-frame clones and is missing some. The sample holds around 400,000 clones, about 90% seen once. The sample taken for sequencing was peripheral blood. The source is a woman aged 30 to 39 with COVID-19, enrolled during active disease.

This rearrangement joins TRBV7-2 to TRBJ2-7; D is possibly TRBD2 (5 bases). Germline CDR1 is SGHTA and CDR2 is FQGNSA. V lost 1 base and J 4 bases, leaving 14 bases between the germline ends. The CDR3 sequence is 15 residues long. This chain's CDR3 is CASSLGAGRRYEQYF. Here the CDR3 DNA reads TGTGCCAGCAGCTTAGGGGCGGGCCGTAGGTACGAGCAGTACTTC.

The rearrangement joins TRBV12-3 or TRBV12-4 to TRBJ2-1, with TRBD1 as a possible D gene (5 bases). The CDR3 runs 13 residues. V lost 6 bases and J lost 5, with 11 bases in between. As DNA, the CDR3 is TGTGCCAGCAGATTTTGGGGCGACAATGAGCAGTTCTTC. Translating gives CASRFWGDNEQFF.

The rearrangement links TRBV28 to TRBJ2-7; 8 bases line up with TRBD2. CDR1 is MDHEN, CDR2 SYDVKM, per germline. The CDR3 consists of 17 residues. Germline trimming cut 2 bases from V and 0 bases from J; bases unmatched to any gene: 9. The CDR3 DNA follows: TGTGCCAGCAGTTTAGCCGCGGGGGGAGTTATCTCCTACGAGCAGTACTTC. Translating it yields CASSLAAGGVISYEQYF.

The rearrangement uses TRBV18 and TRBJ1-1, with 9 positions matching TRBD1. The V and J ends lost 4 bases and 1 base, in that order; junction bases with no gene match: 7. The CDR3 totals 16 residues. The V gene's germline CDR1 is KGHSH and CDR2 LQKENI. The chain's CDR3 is CASSLTTGGRNTEAFF. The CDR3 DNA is TGTGCCAGCTCACTAACGACAGGGGGGAGGAACACTGAAGCTTTCTTT. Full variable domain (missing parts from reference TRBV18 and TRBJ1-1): NAGVMQNPRHLVRRRGQEARLRCSPMKGHSHVYWYRQLPEEGLKFMVYLQKENIIDESGMPKERFSAEFPKEGPSILRIQQVVRGDSAAYFCASSLTTGGRNTEAFFGQGTRLTVV.

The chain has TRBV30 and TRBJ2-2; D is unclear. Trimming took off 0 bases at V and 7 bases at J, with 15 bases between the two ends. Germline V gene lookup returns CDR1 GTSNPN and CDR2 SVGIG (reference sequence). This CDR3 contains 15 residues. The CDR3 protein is CAWSVSPEISGELFF. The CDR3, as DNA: TGTGCCTGGAGTGTGAGCCCCGAGATTAGCGGGGAGCTGTTTTTT.

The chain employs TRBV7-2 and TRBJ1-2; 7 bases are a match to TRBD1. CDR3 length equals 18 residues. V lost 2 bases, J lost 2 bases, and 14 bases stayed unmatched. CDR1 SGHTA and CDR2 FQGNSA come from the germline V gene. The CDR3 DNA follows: TGTGCCAGCAGCTTACTCCCCCGCTGGGACAGTGGGAACTATGGCTACACCTTC. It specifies CASSLLPRWDSGNYGYTF. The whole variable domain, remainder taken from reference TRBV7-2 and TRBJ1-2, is GAGVSQSPSNKVTEKGKDVELRCDPISGHTALYWYRQSLGQGLEFLIYFQGNSAPDKSGLPSDRFSAERTGGSVSTLTIQRTQQEDSAVYLCASSLLPRWDSGNYGYTFGSGTRLTVV.

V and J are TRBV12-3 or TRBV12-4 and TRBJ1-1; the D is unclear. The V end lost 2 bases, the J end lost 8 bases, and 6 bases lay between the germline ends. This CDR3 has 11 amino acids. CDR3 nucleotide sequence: TGTGCCAGCAGTTTAATGAGGGAAGCTTTCTTT. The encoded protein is CASSLMREAFF.

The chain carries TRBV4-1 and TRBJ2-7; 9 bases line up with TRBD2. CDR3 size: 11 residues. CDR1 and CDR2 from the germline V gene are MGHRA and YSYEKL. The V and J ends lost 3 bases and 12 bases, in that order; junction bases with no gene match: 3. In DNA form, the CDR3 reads TGCGCCAGCAGCCATAGCGGGAGTCGGTACTTC. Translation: CASSHSGSRYF.

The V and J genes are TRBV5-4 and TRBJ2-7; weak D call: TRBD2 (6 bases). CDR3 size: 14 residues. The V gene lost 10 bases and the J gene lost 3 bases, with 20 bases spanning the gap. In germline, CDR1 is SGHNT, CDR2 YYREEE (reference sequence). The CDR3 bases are TGTGCCTACGCGACGGCTAGCGTTATCTACGAGCAGTACTTC. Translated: CAYATASVIYEQYF.

The DNA of the CDR3 is TGTGCCAGCAGCACTAGGACAGGGACGTTCTTC. It codes for CASSTRTGTFF. V usage is TRBV28 and J usage is TRBJ2-1, with 8 bases that match TRBD1. V gave up 6 bases and J gave up 15 bases; unmatched junction bases: 7. CDR1 is MDHEN and CDR2 is SYDVKM in the germline V gene. CDR3 size: 11 residues.

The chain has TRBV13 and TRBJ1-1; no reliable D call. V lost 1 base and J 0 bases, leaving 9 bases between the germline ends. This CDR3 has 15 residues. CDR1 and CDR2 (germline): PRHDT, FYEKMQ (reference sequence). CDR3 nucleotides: TGTGCCAGCAGCTTAGTTAGCCGGATGAACACTGAAGCTTTCTTT. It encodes CASSLVSRMNTEAFF.

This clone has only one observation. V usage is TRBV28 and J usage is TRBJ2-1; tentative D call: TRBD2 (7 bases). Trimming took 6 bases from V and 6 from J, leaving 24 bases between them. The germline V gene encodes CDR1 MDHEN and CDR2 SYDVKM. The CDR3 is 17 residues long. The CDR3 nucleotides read TGTGCCAGCAGCCCATACGAAGTGCGGGGAGGGGGCAATGAGCAGTTCTTC. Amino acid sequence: CASSPYEVRGGGNEQFF.

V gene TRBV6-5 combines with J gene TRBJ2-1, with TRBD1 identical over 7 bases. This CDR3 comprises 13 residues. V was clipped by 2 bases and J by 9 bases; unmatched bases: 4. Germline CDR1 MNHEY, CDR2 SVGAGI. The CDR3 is CASSYGTAGEQFF. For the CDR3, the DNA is TGTGCCAGCAGTTACGGGACAGCAGGTGAGCAGTTCTTC.

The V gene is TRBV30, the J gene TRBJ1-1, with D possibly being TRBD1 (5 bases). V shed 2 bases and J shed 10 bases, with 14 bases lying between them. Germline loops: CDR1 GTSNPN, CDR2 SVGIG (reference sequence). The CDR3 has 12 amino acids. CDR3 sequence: CAWSMKGIAAFF. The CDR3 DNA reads TGTGCCTGGAGTATGAAGGGGATTGCAGCTTTCTTT.

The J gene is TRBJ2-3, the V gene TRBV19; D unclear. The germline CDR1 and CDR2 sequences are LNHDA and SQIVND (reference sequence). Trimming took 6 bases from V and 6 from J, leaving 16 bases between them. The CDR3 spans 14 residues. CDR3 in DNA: TGTGCCAGTAGAGCCGCGGAAGTTGGGGATACGCAGTATTTT. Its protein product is CASRAAEVGDTQYF.

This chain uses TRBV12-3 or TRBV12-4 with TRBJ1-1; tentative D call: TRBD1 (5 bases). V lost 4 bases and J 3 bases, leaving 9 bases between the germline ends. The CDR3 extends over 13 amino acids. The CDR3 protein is CASSSRQYTEAFF. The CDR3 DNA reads TGTGCCAGCAGTTCTAGACAGTACACTGAAGCTTTCTTT.